A single sample gave rise to the 17 T cell receptor beta chains below, sequenced in a study of yellow fever vaccine responses in identical twins. A single record per CDR3 protein comes from TCRdb applying MiXCR to the RT-PCR reads. The sample has tens of thousands of distinct CDR3 sequences, roughly 80% seen once; the top ten hold 4% to 5.5%. Sequenced here: T cells from blood (PBMCs), unsorted or a sorted subset (not recorded which), sampled before or after yellow fever vaccination (not recorded which). The source is a woman younger than 30 who received the yellow fever vaccine.

In this sample, this clonotype turned up a few times. The V call is TRBV18, the J call TRBJ2-1; D not resolved. Germline CDR1 is KGHSH and CDR2 is LQKENI. CDR3 length: 14 amino acids. V lost 2 bases and J lost 7, with 12 bases in between. In nucleotides, the CDR3 is TGTGCCAGCTCACCATTGAAGGGCCCTAATGAGCAGTTCTTC. This sequence encodes CASSPLKGPNEQFF.

The chain recombines TRBV11-3 with TRBJ2-1; 7 bases match TRBD2. The germline V gene has CDR1 SGHNT and CDR2 YENEEA. The CDR3 extends over 15 amino acids. The junction had 6 bases not matched to a gene; V was cut back by 1 base and J by 6 bases. In DNA form, the CDR3 reads TGTGCCAGCAGCTTAGTACCAAGCGGGGCCAATGAGCAGTTCTTC. It translates to CASSLVPSGANEQFF.

The V gene is TRBV11-1, the J gene TRBJ2-1; D may be TRBD2 (6 bases). The CDR3 is 14 amino acids. Trimming stripped 5 bases from V and 5 bases from J, with 13 bases between. CDR1 is SGHAT and CDR2 is FQDESV in the germline V gene (reference sequence). Here the CDR3 DNA reads TGTGCCAGCAGCCGAGCTAGCGCCCACAATGAGCAGTTCTTC. The encoded protein is CASSRASAHNEQFF.

The chain is built from TRBV12-3 or TRBV12-4 and TRBJ2-1; D is unresolved. Trimming shortened V by 4 bases and J by 12 bases, and 13 bases separated the two germline ends. CDR3 size: 12 residues. Here the CDR3 DNA reads TGTGCCAGCAGTTCTTTGACCCGACGGCAGTTCTTC. It translates to CASSSLTRRQFF.

CDR3 nucleotide sequence: TGCAGTGCTCGTTACACGGCGGATACGCAGTATTTT. Translation: CSARYTADTQYF. The J gene is TRBJ2-3, the V gene TRBV20-1; D unresolved. CDR3 length equals 12 residues. V was shortened by 5 bases and J by 6 bases, with 12 bases between the two germline ends. Germline CDR1 reads DFQATT; CDR2 reads SNEGSKA (reference sequence).

This clonotype was recorded a few times. CDR3 residues: CASSRQGDMPQHF. The CDR3 DNA sequence: TGTGCCAGCAGTCGACAGGGTGACATGCCCCAGCATTTT. V and J are TRBV12-3 or TRBV12-4 and TRBJ1-5, with 7 nucleotides matching TRBD1. Trimming at V came to 5 bases and at J to 9 bases, leaving 7 bases not matched to a gene. The CDR3 sequence is 13 residues long.

For the CDR3, the DNA is TGTGCCAGCAGCTTAAATCGCGCTAGCGGGAGCGAGACCCAGTACTTC. As protein: CASSLNRASGSETQYF. The chain has TRBV11-3 and TRBJ2-5, with TRBD2 matching over 10 bases. Germline CDR1 is SGHNT and CDR2 is YENEEA. CDR3 length: 16 amino acids. Germline trimming cut 2 bases from V and 5 bases from J; bases unmatched to any gene: 8.

The genes are TRBV5-6 and TRBJ1-6; D unclear. The germline gives CDR1 SGHDT, CDR2 YYEEEE. The CDR3 is 15 amino acids. V was trimmed by 7 bases and J by 0 bases, leaving 11 bases between them. DNA for the CDR3: TGTGCCAGCGAAGGGTCAAGCTCCTATAATTCACCCCTCCACTTT. Translating it yields CASEGSSSYNSPLHF. Looking up the rest from reference TRBV5-6 and TRBJ1-6 gives the full variable domain: DAGVTQSPTHLIKTRGQQVTLRCSPKSGHDTVSWYQQALGQGPQFIFQYYEEEERQRGNFPDRFSGHQFPNYSSELNVNALLLGDSALYLCASEGSSSYNSPLHFGNGTRLTVT.

The rearrangement uses TRBV6-1 and TRBJ2-2; no clear D gene. The CDR3 runs to 15 residues. Germline lookup yields CDR1 MNHNS and CDR2 SASEGT. Trimming left V 4 bases short and J 1 base short, with 10 bases between. CDR3 sequence (DNA): TGTGCCAGCAGTGGGGAAGGAGTGAACACCGGGGAGCTGTTTTTT. It encodes CASSGEGVNTGELFF.

This clonotype has only one observation. One end of the junction does not line up with germline, which may come from a read error. V is TRBV20-1 and J is TRBJ2-1; 14 bases line up with TRBD2. Germline CDR1 and CDR2: DFQATT and SNEGSKA (reference sequence). This CDR3 has 14 amino acids. The chain's CDR3 is CSARPGTSGSPQVF. In DNA form, the CDR3 reads TGCAGTGCTAGACCCGGGACTAGCGGGAGCCCCCAGGTCTTC.

The genes are TRBV5-1 and TRBJ2-5; 7 bases are shared with TRBD1. The germline gives CDR1 SGHRS, CDR2 YFSETQ. The CDR3 is 12 amino acids. V was pared by 5 bases and J by 5 bases, with 3 bases of the junction left unmatched. The CDR3 region is CASSFRGETQYF. CDR3 coding DNA: TGCGCCAGCAGTTTCAGGGGGGAGACCCAGTACTTC. The whole variable domain, filled in from reference TRBV5-1 and TRBJ2-5, reads KAGVTQTPRYLIKTRGQQVTLSCSPISGHRSVSWYQQTPGQGLQFLFEYFSETQRNKGNFPGRFSGRQFSNSRSEMNVSTLELGDSALYLCASSFRGETQYFGPGTRLLVL.

J is TRBJ2-5 and V is TRBV18, with 9 bases aligning to TRBD1. In germline, CDR1 is KGHSH, CDR2 LQKENI. The length of the CDR3 is 15 residues. V shed 1 base and J 5 bases; nucleotides not matched to a gene: 5. The CDR3 loop is CASSPRTGDGETQYF. CDR3 DNA sequence: TGTGCCAGCTCACCACGGACAGGGGACGGGGAGACCCAGTACTTC.

The chain employs TRBV7-3 and TRBJ1-3; no firm D call. The germline V gene encodes CDR1 SGHTA and CDR2 FQGTGA. This CDR3 is built from 15 residues. V was pared by 5 bases and J by 0 bases, with 11 bases between. The CDR3 loop is CASSRGLSSGNTIYF. The CDR3 DNA reads TGTGCCAGCAGCCGCGGTCTTTCCTCTGGAAACACCATATATTTT.

Here the CDR3 DNA reads TGTGCCAGCAGCTTGTTAACAGATACGCAGTATTTT. Translating it yields CASSLLTDTQYF. The V call is TRBV5-8, the J call TRBJ2-3; no reliable D call. With 1 base removed from V and 3 bases from J, the gap between germline ends came to 3 bases. This CDR3 has 12 amino acids. CDR1 is SGHTS and CDR2 is YDEGEE in the germline V gene.

This sequence joins TRBV5-1 and TRBJ2-1; D not certain. Germline loops: CDR1 SGHRS, CDR2 YFSETQ. The length of the CDR3 is 13 residues. The germline V and J ends were trimmed by 4 bases and 5 bases, with 10 bases remaining between them. This chain's CDR3 is CASSLDWNNEQFF. The CDR3 DNA is TGCGCCAGCAGCCTCGACTGGAACAATGAGCAGTTCTTC.

The gene calls are TRBV18 and TRBJ2-1; D is possibly TRBD1 (6 bases). The CDR3 length is 17 residues. Germline assignment: CDR1 KGHSH and CDR2 LQKENI. V was trimmed by 4 bases and J by 2 bases, leaving 18 bases between them. The CDR3: CASSRPNRGSTYNEQFF. CDR3 sequence (DNA): TGTGCCAGCTCACGGCCGAATAGGGGGAGTACCTACAATGAGCAGTTCTTC.

The V and J genes are TRBV3-1 and TRBJ1-4, with D possibly matching TRBD1 (6 bases). With 5 bases removed from V and 2 bases from J, the gap between germline ends came to 12 bases. CDR3 size: 15 residues. Germline values: CDR1 LGHDT, CDR2 YNNKEL (reference sequence). In nucleotides, the CDR3 is TGTGCCAGCAGCGGAACAGGGACTACTAATGAAAAACTGTTTTTT. This sequence encodes CASSGTGTTNEKLFF.